Below are 16 T cell receptor beta chains sequenced from a single sample in a study of control samples from healthy donors and cancer patients. This table comes from immunoSEQ multiplex PCR, and its TCRdb copy is limited to in-frame clones, with some not included. The sample includes around 90,000 clones, over 65% of them seen just once. The sample taken for sequencing was blood. The receptor source for this set is a woman in her forties in good health.

V is TRBV7-8 and J is TRBJ1-6; no firm D call. The V end was cut by 2 bases, the J end by 7 bases, with 18 bases between. This CDR3 has 17 residues. Looked up from germline, CDR1 is SGHVS and CDR2 is FQNEAQ. The CDR3 loop is CASSLRQRNAENSPLHF. CDR3 nucleotide sequence: TGTGCCAGCAGCTTACGGCAGCGTAATGCAGAAAATTCACCCCTCCACTTT. The complete variable domain, with remaining parts taken from reference TRBV7-8 and TRBJ1-6, reads GAGVSQSPRYKVAKRGQDVALRCDPISGHVSLFWYQQALGQGPEFLTYFQNEAQLDKSGLPSDRFFAERPEGSVSTLKIQRTQQEDSAVYLCASSLRQRNAENSPLHFGNGTRLTVT.

This clone has just a few counts. V usage is TRBV4-1 and J usage is TRBJ1-2; D uncertain. Per germline, CDR1 MGHRA and CDR2 YSYEKL. Trimming pared 4 bases from V and 0 bases from J, leaving 18 bases between. The CDR3 extends over 17 amino acids. CDR3 protein: CASSPLGGQHSNYGYTF. The CDR3, as DNA: TGCGCCAGCAGCCCGTTGGGAGGGCAGCATTCTAACTATGGCTACACCTTC.

The chain couples TRBV3-1 (or the pseudogene TRBV3-2) to TRBJ1-5, with a tentative D call TRBD1 (5 bases). In germline, CDR1 is LGHDT, CDR2 YNNKEL (reference sequence). V lost 3 bases and J 2 bases, leaving 11 bases between the germline ends. This CDR3 spans 15 amino acids. The CDR3 coding sequence is TGTGCCAGCAGCCACAGGGAACAGGGCAATCAGCCCCAGCATTTT. Protein: CASSHREQGNQPQHF.

V usage is TRBV2 and J usage is TRBJ1-2, with D unresolved. Trimming took off 6 bases at V and 0 bases at J, with 5 bases between the two ends. The CDR3 is 12 amino acids. Per germline, CDR1 SNHLY and CDR2 FYNNEI. The CDR3 protein is CASRKANYGYTF. The CDR3 DNA reads TGTGCCAGCAGGAAGGCTAACTATGGCTACACCTTC.

The sample holds one count of this clone. The chain has TRBV7-3 and TRBJ2-1; TRBD1 might be the D (5 bases). V shed 5 bases and J shed 6 bases, with 11 bases lying between them. This CDR3 comprises 13 residues. Germline V CDR1 and CDR2: SGHTA, FQGTGA. The CDR3 spells CASSRREGNEQFF. The CDR3 DNA reads as TGTGCCAGCAGCCGCAGGGAAGGCAATGAGCAGTTCTTC.

This chain uses TRBV5-1 with TRBJ1-1; 9 bases fit TRBD1. Germline CDR1 is SGHRS and CDR2 is YFSETQ. This CDR3 has 12 residues. With V trimmed by 4 bases and J by 11 bases, 6 bases remained unmatched. For the CDR3, the DNA is TGCGCCAGCAGCCTGACAGGGGGAAGCGCTTTCTTT. Translated, it gives CASSLTGGSAFF.

CDR3 bases: TGTGCCAGCAGCCGGGAAAGGGCGACAGATACGCAGTATTTT. Translated: CASSRERATDTQYF. V is TRBV4-2 and J is TRBJ2-3; D not certain. In germline, CDR1 is LGHNA, CDR2 YNFKEQ. V was shortened by 4 bases and J by 3 bases, with 11 bases between the two germline ends. The CDR3 is 14 amino acids.

This sequence joins TRBV24-1 and TRBJ2-2, with TRBD1 identical over 7 bases. Trimming at V came to 3 bases and at J to 1 base, leaving 7 bases not matched to a gene. Germline V gene sequence: CDR1 KGHDR, CDR2 SFDVKD. This CDR3 region has 17 residues. As DNA, the CDR3 is TGTGCCACCAGTGATACTCAGACAGGGTTGAACACCGGGGAGCTGTTTTTT. This translates into CATSDTQTGLNTGELFF.

V and J are TRBV11-3 and TRBJ2-3, with unresolved D. The CDR3 loop spans 16 amino acids. Germline V gene lookup returns CDR1 SGHNT and CDR2 YENEEA. V dropped 4 bases and J dropped 0 bases, with 14 bases sitting between them. The CDR3 loop is CASSSYRLSSTDTQYF. The CDR3 coding sequence is TGTGCCAGCAGCTCATACCGACTCTCTAGCACAGATACGCAGTATTTT.

The chain combines TRBV4-1 with TRBJ2-1, with TRBD2 matching over 12 bases. The V segment lost 3 bases and the J segment 9 bases; nucleotides outside the gene matches: 6. The germline V gene has CDR1 MGHRA and CDR2 YSYEKL. The CDR3 has 15 residues. The CDR3 nucleotides are TGCGCCAGCAGCCATCCCACGGGACTAGCGGGTGAGCAGTTCTTC. This codes for CASSHPTGLAGEQFF.

The gene calls are TRBV5-1 and TRBJ1-1; D remains unclear. This CDR3 has 14 amino acids. Germline CDR1 is SGHRS and CDR2 is YFSETQ. With 0 bases removed from V and 0 bases from J, the gap between germline ends came to 6 bases. The CDR3 DNA follows: TGCGCCAGCAGCTTGGAATCCATGAACACTGAAGCTTTCTTT. It encodes CASSLESMNTEAFF. The complete variable domain, with remaining parts taken from reference TRBV5-1 and TRBJ1-1, reads KAGVTQTPRYLIKTRGQQVTLSCSPISGHRSVSWYQQTPGQGLQFLFEYFSETQRNKGNFPGRFSGRQFSNSRSEMNVSTLELGDSALYLCASSLESMNTEAFFGQGTRLTVV.

The CDR3 here is CASSVKGVSVGISYNEQFF. DNA for the CDR3: TGTGCCAGCAGCGTTAAGGGGGTATCAGTTGGAATCTCCTACAATGAGCAGTTCTTC. V and J are TRBV7-2 and TRBJ2-1; TRBD1 might be the D (6 bases). Germline assignment: CDR1 SGHTA and CDR2 FQGNSA. V was clipped by 5 bases and J by 0 bases, with 23 bases between them. This CDR3 has 19 residues. Combining the CDR3 with reference TRBV7-2 and TRBJ2-1 gives the whole variable domain GAGVSQSPSNKVTEKGKDVELRCDPISGHTALYWYRQSLGQGLEFLIYFQGNSAPDKSGLPSDRFSAERTGGSVSTLTIQRTQQEDSAVYLCASSVKGVSVGISYNEQFFGPGTRLTVL.

This clone was seen just once. This chain links TRBV9 with TRBJ1-1; D may be TRBD1 (5 bases). This CDR3 has 13 residues. From germline, CDR1 is SGDLS and CDR2 YYNGEE. Trimming stripped 4 bases from V and 3 bases from J, with 10 bases between. CDR3 sequence (DNA): TGTGCCAGCAGCCCACCGGGGGACACTGAAGCTTTCTTT. It is translated as CASSPPGDTEAFF.

V is TRBV10-3 and J is TRBJ1-3; D is unresolved. CDR3 length equals 14 residues. The ends were cut back, 0 bases at V and 2 bases at J, with 5 bases in the middle. Germline V lookup: CDR1 ENHRY, CDR2 SYGVKD. The chain's CDR3 is CAISESVAGNTIYF. The CDR3 nucleotides are TGTGCCATCAGTGAGTCCGTCGCTGGAAACACCATATATTTT.

V is TRBV18 and J is TRBJ2-6, with TRBD1 matching 7 bases. The length of the CDR3 is 18 residues. The V segment lost 2 bases and the J segment 1 base; nucleotides outside the gene matches: 8. The germline V gene has CDR1 KGHSH and CDR2 LQKENI. The CDR3 here is CASSPIRAGGSGANVLTF. CDR3 in DNA: TGTGCCAGCTCACCAATTCGGGCAGGGGGTTCTGGGGCCAACGTCCTGACTTTC.

This clone was seen a single time. This chain connects TRBV3-1 (or the pseudogene TRBV3-2) to TRBJ1-2; a possible D gene is TRBD1 (6 bases). V was trimmed by 3 bases and J by 8 bases, leaving 16 bases between them. CDR3 length equals 14 residues. Germline CDR1 reads LGHDT; CDR2 reads YNNKEL (reference sequence). The CDR3 spells CASSHDRFHSGYTF. CDR3 bases: TGTGCCAGCAGCCATGACAGGTTCCACTCAGGCTACACCTTC.